This T cell receptor (beta chain) was recorded in a study of blood T cell repertoires in COVID-19. About the research overall: PBMCs, B-cell-depleted T cells, or T cells provided the cDNA or gDNA that made up the material.

Authors' processing steps: Estimation of nucleated cell counts was performed using reference gene primer amplification. Profiling relied on immunoSEQ multiplex PCR, and the TCRdb table lists in-frame clones only, not all of them. That table supplies the V and J calls and clone size; D and trimming were determined from the DNA. The sample consists of roughly 190,000 clones, approximately 84% of them appearing once. CDR1 is KGHSH and CDR2 is LQKENI in the germline V gene. The CDR3 totals 15 residues. The V end lost 6 bases, the J end lost 5 bases, and 16 bases lay between the germline ends. Cohort 3 recovery required two negative PCRs, clearance, or symptom resolution.

Sequenced input: PBMCs or T cells enriched from blood (not recorded which). The TCR comes from a woman aged 25 to 39 who had recovered from COVID-19. The chain recombines TRBV18 with TRBJ1-4, with a tentative D call TRBD1 (5 bases). CDR3: CASSPRGGANEKLFF. CDR3 sequence (DNA): TGTGCCAGCTCCCCCCGTGGAGGGGCAAATGAAAAACTGTTTTTT. The variable domain in full, with the rest retrieved from reference TRBV18 and TRBJ1-4, is NAGVMQNPRHLVRRRGQEARLRCSPMKGHSHVYWYRQLPEEGLKFMVYLQKENIIDESGMPKERFSAEFPKEGPSILRIQQVVRGDSAAYFCASSPRGGANEKLFFGSGTQLSVL.